Below, 20 T cell receptor beta chains from the same sample are listed, as sequenced in a study of shared clonotypes between healthy human individuals. Only in-frame clones appear in the TCRdb table, and some are missing; sequencing was by immunoSEQ multiplex PCR. The sample holds 2,500,000 or so clones, about 92% seen once. Sequenced input: naive CD4+ T cells sorted from blood. Documented subset: CD45RA+ positively selected. The origin of the receptors is a man between 18 and 29 years old in good health.

The chain recombines TRBV10-3 with TRBJ2-7; maybe TRBD2 (6 bases). The CDR3 totals 13 residues. The V end was cut by 8 bases, the J end by 1 base, with 12 bases between. Germline CDR1 and CDR2: ENHRY and SYGVKD. The CDR3 loop reads CAIGAGPSYEQYF. The CDR3 coding sequence is TGTGCCATCGGGGCGGGACCGTCCTACGAGCAGTACTTC.

V and J are TRBV10-3 and TRBJ2-7; the match to TRBD2 covers 7 bases. CDR3 length: 14 residues. Germline values: CDR1 ENHRY, CDR2 SYGVKD. Unmatched junction bases numbered 14, after V lost 8 bases and J lost 7 bases. The CDR3 sequence: CAIGKASGTGEQYF. The CDR3 bases are TGTGCCATCGGCAAGGCCAGCGGGACGGGGGAGCAGTACTTC.

The chain uses TRBV2 and TRBJ2-7, with TRBD1 matching over 8 bases. Germline CDR1 is SNHLY and CDR2 is FYNNEI. The CDR3 consists of 14 residues. With 8 bases clipped from V and 2 bases from J, the junction kept 8 bases outside the gene matches. CDR3 nucleotide sequence: TGTGCCAGCTGGGAGGACAGGGACCCCTACGAGCAGTACTTC. Amino acid sequence: CASWEDRDPYEQYF.

The rearrangement links TRBV28 to TRBJ2-5; D not certain. Trimming took off 8 bases at V and 1 base at J, with 11 bases between the two ends. The CDR3 runs to 13 residues. Germline CDR1 is MDHEN and CDR2 is SYDVKM. As DNA, the CDR3 is TGTGCCAGCCGCCCAGTAAGCCAAGAGACCCAGTACTTC. It is translated as CASRPVSQETQYF. Complete variable domain (other parts from reference TRBV28 and TRBJ2-5): DVKVTQSSRYLVKRTGEKVFLECVQDMDHENMFWYRQDPGLGLRLIYFSYDVKMKEKGDIPEGYSVSREKKERFSLILESASTNQTSMYLCASRPVSQETQYFGPGTRLLVL.

This chain connects TRBV5-4 to TRBJ2-5; 7 nucleotides agree with TRBD1. The DNA end is a closer match to TRBJ2-7, so the J assignment may be wrong. Germline loops: CDR1 SGHNT, CDR2 YYREEE (reference sequence). The CDR3 has 14 residues. For the CDR3, the DNA is TGTGCCAGCAGCTTAGCAGGGGGTTCCTACGAGCAGTACTTC. Amino acids: CASSLAGGSYEQYF.

The genes are TRBV18 and TRBJ2-5, with D tentatively TRBD2 (5 bases). The CDR3 has 14 residues. Deletions cut 3 bases from V and 3 bases from J, with 11 bases between. CDR1 and CDR2 from the germline V gene are KGHSH and LQKENI. The CDR3 is CASSPQDFKETQYF. For the CDR3, the DNA is TGTGCCAGCTCACCGCAGGACTTCAAAGAGACCCAGTACTTC.

V and J are TRBV5-4 and TRBJ2-2, with D unclear. The V gene lost 4 bases and the J gene lost 0 bases, with 7 bases spanning the gap. Germline CDR1 reads SGHNT; CDR2 reads YYREEE (reference sequence). The CDR3 spans 14 residues. CDR3 amino acids: CASSGPSNTGELFF. CDR3 nucleotide sequence: TGTGCCAGCAGCGGACCTTCGAACACCGGGGAGCTGTTTTTT.

The rearrangement joins TRBV25-1 to TRBJ2-7, with 11 bases aligning to TRBD1. V lost 4 bases, J lost 5 bases, and 10 bases stayed unmatched. CDR1 is MGHDK and CDR2 is SYGVNS in the germline V gene. CDR3 length equals 16 residues. The CDR3 DNA reads as TGTGCCAGCAGTGCGTCCCCCGGACAGGGGGCTAACGAGCAGTACTTC. Protein sequence: CASSASPGQGANEQYF.

V usage is TRBV7-2 and J usage is TRBJ1-5; 7 bases match TRBD1. V lost 1 base to trimming and J lost 3 bases; unmatched junction nucleotides: 3. Germline V lookup: CDR1 SGHTA, CDR2 FQGNSA. This CDR3 spans 15 amino acids. CDR3 amino acids: CASSLVGGINQPQHF. Written as DNA, the CDR3 is TGTGCCAGCAGCTTAGTAGGGGGCATCAATCAGCCCCAGCATTTT.

The chain joins TRBV6-4 to TRBJ2-7, with TRBD2 matching 13 bases. The CDR3 runs to 15 residues. The junction had 3 bases not matched to a gene; V was cut back by 7 bases and J by 0 bases. CDR1 is MRHNA, CDR2 SNTAGT, per germline. Written as DNA, the CDR3 is TGTGCCAGCAACGGGACTAGCGGGACCTCCTACGAGCAGTACTTC. Protein sequence: CASNGTSGTSYEQYF.

This clone was detected only once. Other DNA variants within this sample encode the same CDR3. The V and J genes are TRBV7-9 and TRBJ2-7; D possibly uses TRBD1 or TRBD2 (5 bases each). Deletions cut 0 bases from V and 2 bases from J, with 11 bases between. The CDR3 length is 15 residues. Germline assignment: CDR1 SEHNR and CDR2 FQNEAQ (reference sequence). The CDR3 DNA reads TGTGCCAGCAGCTTAGCCGGGACGGTGACCTACGAGCAGTACTTC. Encoded protein: CASSLAGTVTYEQYF.

The V call is TRBV7-3, the J call TRBJ2-3; 8 positions match TRBD2. The junction had 5 bases not matched to a gene; V was cut back by 0 bases and J by 3 bases. Germline assignment: CDR1 SGHTA and CDR2 FQGTGA. The CDR3 extends over 16 amino acids. The CDR3 reads CASSLTPTSETDTQYF. The CDR3 DNA reads as TGTGCCAGCAGCTTAACCCCGACTAGCGAGACAGATACGCAGTATTTT.

The chain carries TRBV7-3 and TRBJ1-1; tentatively, D is TRBD1 (5 bases). Germline V gene sequence: CDR1 SGHTA, CDR2 FQGTGA. With 4 bases removed from V and 3 bases from J, the gap between germline ends came to 9 bases. This CDR3 is 13 amino acids long. The CDR3 loop is CASSSGAHTEAFF. The CDR3 nucleotides are TGTGCCAGCAGCTCCGGGGCCCACACTGAAGCTTTCTTT.

This sequence joins TRBV5-6 and TRBJ2-5, with D possibly TRBD2 on 5 matching bases. The germline V gene encodes CDR1 SGHDT and CDR2 YYEEEE. CDR3 size: 14 residues. Trimming left V 2 bases short and J 5 bases short, with 13 bases between. The DNA of the CDR3 is TGTGCCAGCAGCTTAACCGGGATGGAGGAGACCCAGTACTTC. Amino acid sequence: CASSLTGMEETQYF.

This rearrangement joins TRBV5-1 to TRBJ1-6, with 7 bases matching TRBD1. Germline CDR1 reads SGHRS; CDR2 reads YFSETQ. V lost 0 bases to trimming and J lost 8 bases; unmatched junction nucleotides: 8. CDR3 length: 16 residues. This CDR3 is CASSLGRQGPDSPLHF. The CDR3 DNA reads TGCGCCAGCAGCTTGGGGCGACAGGGACCCGATTCACCCCTCCACTTT.

The chain is built from TRBV5-4 and TRBJ1-2; D may be TRBD1 (5 bases). The V end was cut by 5 bases, the J end by 4 bases, with 12 bases between. This CDR3 is 13 amino acids long. Germline lookup yields CDR1 SGHNT and CDR2 YYREEE (reference sequence). DNA of the CDR3: TGTGCCAGCAGAGAGGACACAATCTATGGCTACACCTTC. Translated, it gives CASREDTIYGYTF.

Concerning this clone: Other DNA sequences from this sample encode an identical CDR3 as well. The rearrangement links TRBV7-2 to TRBJ2-3; D is unresolved. The V and J ends lost 3 bases and 2 bases respectively, with 3 bases between them. The CDR3 has 12 residues. Germline CDR1 and CDR2: SGHTA and FQGNSA. The CDR3 DNA sequence: TGTGCCAGCAGCTTCCTCACAGATACGCAGTATTTT. Translated: CASSFLTDTQYF.

The chain joins TRBV5-5 to TRBJ2-5, with no clear D. The CDR3 covers 13 residues. Trimming left V 2 bases short and J 0 bases short, with 5 bases between. Germline V gene sequence: CDR1 SGHKS, CDR2 YYEKEE (reference sequence). CDR3 residues: CASSFLYQETQYF. The CDR3 nucleotides are TGTGCCAGCAGCTTTTTGTACCAAGAGACCCAGTACTTC.

V gene TRBV7-9 combines with J gene TRBJ1-3; D is possibly TRBD1 (5 bases). The CDR3 extends over 14 amino acids. CDR1 is SEHNR and CDR2 is FQNEAQ in the germline V gene (reference sequence). V lost 4 bases to trimming and J lost 5 bases, with 12 bases between them. The CDR3 DNA reads as TGTGCCAGCAGCTCCCAGGGAACTAGAAACACCATATATTTT. It encodes CASSSQGTRNTIYF.

The chain has TRBV9 and TRBJ2-5, with D maybe TRBD1 (6 bases). The J call may be wrong; the DNA end is better matched by TRBJ2-7. This CDR3 comprises 15 residues. Germline V gene lookup returns CDR1 SGDLS and CDR2 YYNGEE. In nucleotides, the CDR3 is TGTGCCAGCAGCGTAAGGGCAGGGGAGTTGTGCGAGCAGTACTTC. Translation gives CASSVRAGELCEQYF.